The 5 T cell receptor beta chains in this list originate from one sample, sequenced in a study of cytomegalovirus exposure and HLA in healthy donors. The assay was immunoSEQ multiplex PCR, and TCRdb's table has in-frame clones only and misses some. The table lists 150,000 to 200,000 clones, more than 75% of them singletons. The sample consisted of PBMCs. These receptors all stem from a man aged 25-45 years in good health and CMV-seropositive.

The rearrangement uses TRBV27 and TRBJ2-2; 7 bases match TRBD2. The CDR3 runs to 19 residues. Germline loops: CDR1 MNHEY, CDR2 SMNVEV (reference sequence). V shed 3 bases and J 0 bases; nucleotides not matched to a gene: 13. CDR3 protein: CASSLLEVRGGPNTGELFF. CDR3 in DNA: TGTGCCAGCAGTTTGTTGGAGGTTCGCGGGGGACCGAACACCGGGGAGCTGTTTTTT.

This clone appeared once. The chain links TRBV4-3 to TRBJ2-3; D remains ambiguous. Germline V gene data show CDR1 as LGHNA and CDR2 as YSLEER. V was pared by 1 base and J by 8 bases, with 19 bases between. CDR3 length: 16 amino acids. The CDR3 reads CASSQGLTLGPGTQYF. CDR3 sequence (DNA): TGCGCCAGCAGCCAAGGCCTGACTCTCGGTCCCGGTACGCAGTATTTT.

The chain employs TRBV27 and TRBJ2-7, with 7 bases lining up with TRBD2. CDR3 length equals 13 residues. V was clipped by 3 bases and J by 5 bases; unmatched bases: 4. The germline CDR1 and CDR2 sequences are MNHEY and SMNVEV (reference sequence). As DNA, the CDR3 is TGTGCCAGCAGTTTGATCCGGGAGGACGAGCAGTACTTC. Translation: CASSLIREDEQYF.

This chain joins TRBV28 and TRBJ2-4; no firm D call. CDR1 is MDHEN and CDR2 is SYDVKM in the germline V gene. The V gene lost 8 bases and the J gene lost 6 bases, with 17 bases spanning the gap. This CDR3 has 14 amino acids. CDR3 sequence reads: CASGIGGTINIQYF. DNA for the CDR3: TGTGCCAGCGGGATCGGCGGCACCATAAACATTCAGTACTTC. Combining the CDR3 with reference TRBV28 and TRBJ2-4 gives the whole variable domain DVKVTQSSRYLVKRTGEKVFLECVQDMDHENMFWYRQDPGLGLRLIYFSYDVKMKEKGDIPEGYSVSREKKERFSLILESASTNQTSMYLCASGIGGTINIQYFGAGTRLSVL.

The chain combines TRBV6-5 with TRBJ2-3; weak D call: TRBD1 (6 bases). Trimming cost V 9 bases and J 8 bases, with 24 bases left between them. Germline CDR1 reads MNHEY; CDR2 reads SVGAGI. The CDR3 is 15 residues long. CDR3 sequence reads: CASTPEGVVRGTQYF. The CDR3 DNA sequence: TGTGCCAGTACGCCCGAGGGGGTGGTTAGAGGTACGCAGTATTTT.